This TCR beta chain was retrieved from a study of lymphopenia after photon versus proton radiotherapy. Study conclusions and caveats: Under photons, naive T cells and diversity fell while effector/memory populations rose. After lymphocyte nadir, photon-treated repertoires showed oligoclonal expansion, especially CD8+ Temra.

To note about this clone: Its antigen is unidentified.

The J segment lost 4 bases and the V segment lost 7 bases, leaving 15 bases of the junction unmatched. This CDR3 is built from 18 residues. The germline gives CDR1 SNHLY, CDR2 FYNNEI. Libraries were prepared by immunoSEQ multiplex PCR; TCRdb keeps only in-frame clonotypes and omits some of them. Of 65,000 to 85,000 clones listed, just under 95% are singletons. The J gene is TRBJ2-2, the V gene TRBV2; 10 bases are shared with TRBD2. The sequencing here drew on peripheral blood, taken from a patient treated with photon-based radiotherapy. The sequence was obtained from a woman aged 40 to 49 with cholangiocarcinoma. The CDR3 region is CASTPTLPSGGVTGELFF. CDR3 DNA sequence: TGTGCCAGCACCCCAACACTTCCTAGCGGGGGCGTCACCGGGGAGCTGTTTTTT.